This paragraph reports one T cell receptor (beta chain). Under the authors' procedure: It was from reference gene primer amplification that nucleated cell counts were estimated. Sequencing was performed with immunoSEQ multiplex PCR; in TCRdb, only in-frame clones are kept and a portion is missing. V, J and clone size were drawn from that table, and D and trimming were deduced from the DNA. Here the sample spans tens of thousands of clones, roughly 85% being singletons. The germline V gene has CDR1 LNHDA and CDR2 SQIVND (reference sequence). V trimming: 2 bases; J trimming: 12 bases; junction bases outside the gene matches: 9. The CDR3 contains 14 residues. The data were obtained in a study of blood T cell repertoires in COVID-19.

This sequence originates from a human donor in a cohort sampled during active COVID-19. The gene calls are TRBV19 and TRBJ2-1; 8 bases are shared with TRBD2. The sample taken for sequencing was peripheral blood. In DNA form, the CDR3 reads TGTGCCAGTAGTATAAGGCGGGAGGACCCCGGGCAGTTCTTC. It yields the protein CASSIRREDPGQFF.